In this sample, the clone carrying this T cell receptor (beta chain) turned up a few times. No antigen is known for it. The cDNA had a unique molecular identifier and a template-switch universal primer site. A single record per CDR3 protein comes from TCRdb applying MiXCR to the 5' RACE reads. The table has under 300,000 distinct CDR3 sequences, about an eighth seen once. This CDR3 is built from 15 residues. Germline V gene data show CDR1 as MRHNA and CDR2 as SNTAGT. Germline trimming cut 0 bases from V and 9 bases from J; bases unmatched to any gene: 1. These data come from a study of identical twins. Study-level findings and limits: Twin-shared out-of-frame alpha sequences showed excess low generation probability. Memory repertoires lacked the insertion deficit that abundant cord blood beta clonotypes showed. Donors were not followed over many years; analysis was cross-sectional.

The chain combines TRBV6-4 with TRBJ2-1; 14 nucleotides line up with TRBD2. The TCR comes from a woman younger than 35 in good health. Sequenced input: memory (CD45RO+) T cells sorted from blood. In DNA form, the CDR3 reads TGTGCCAGCAGTGACTCGACTAGCGGGAGGGCTGAGCAGTTCTTC. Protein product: CASSDSTSGRAEQFF.